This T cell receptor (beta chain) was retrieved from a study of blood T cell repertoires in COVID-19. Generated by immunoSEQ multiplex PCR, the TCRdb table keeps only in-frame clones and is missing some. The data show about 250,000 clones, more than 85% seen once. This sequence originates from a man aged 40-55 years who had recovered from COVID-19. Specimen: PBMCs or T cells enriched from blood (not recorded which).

CDR3 nucleotide sequence: TGTGCCAGTATCTTGACTGCGAACACCGGGGAGCTGTTTTTT. The encoded protein is CASILTANTGELFF. The V and J genes are TRBV28 and TRBJ2-2; D uncertain. The CDR3 is 14 residues long. Germline lookup yields CDR1 MDHEN and CDR2 SYDVKM. V lost 9 bases and J 0 bases, leaving 11 bases between the germline ends.